Listed below are T cell receptor beta chains from one sample, sequenced in a study of shared clonotypes between healthy human individuals. This table comes from immunoSEQ multiplex PCR, and its TCRdb copy is limited to in-frame clones, with some not included. Of about 2.1 million clones in the sample, 93% are singletons; the top ten hold 1.5% to 2%. The specimen sequenced was naive CD8+ T cells from PBMCs. The receptor source for this set is a man between 18 and 35 years old in good health. Some clones in this sample may be carry-over from other donors' samples. Both conserved end residues are part of each CDR3. D genes are given only for firm matches. Size values are once, few and many counts, or a class for expanded clones, and some rows have none.

d_call,j_call,v_call,clone_size,cdr3_nt,cdr3_aa
TRBD1,TRBJ2-1,TRBV27,NA,TGTGCCAGCCGACAGGGGTTTAATGAGCAGTTCTTC,CASRQGFNEQFF
NA,TRBJ2-7,TRBV28,NA,TGTGCCAGCAGATTACCGGGACTCAACTACGAGCAGTACTTC,CASRLPGLNYEQYF
NA,TRBJ2-7,TRBV27,NA,TGTGCCAGCAGTTTAGTTCCGGGGGGCGCCGGGTACGAGCAGTACTTC,CASSLVPGGAGYEQYF
TRBD1,TRBJ2-7,TRBV7-9,once,TGTGCCAGCAGCTCTGGTCAGGGGGCATTTTACGACGAGCAGTACTTC,CASSSGQGAFYDEQYF
NA,TRBJ2-2,TRBV6-5,NA,TGTGCCAGCAGTTACCTTGGACAACCCACCGGGGAGCTGTTTTTT,CASSYLGQPTGELFF
NA,TRBJ1-1,TRBV5-1,many,TGCGCCAGTAGAACTGACAGTTACACTGAAGCTTTCTTT,CASRTDSYTEAFF
NA,TRBJ1-5,TRBV28,NA,TGTGCCAGCAGTCCCAACTTTGACCAGCCCCAGCATTTT,CASSPNFDQPQHF
NA,TRBJ1-1,TRBV6-5,NA,TGTGCCAGCAGTTATAAGGGGGACACTGAAGCTTTCTTT,CASSYKGDTEAFF
NA,TRBJ2-1,TRBV11-3,NA,TGTGCCAGCAGCCCGGGTCCCTACAATGAGCAGTTCTTC,CASSPGPYNEQFF
NA,TRBJ1-3,TRBV20-1,NA,TGCAGTGCTAGGTCTGGAAACACCATATATTTT,CSARSGNTIYF
NA,TRBJ1-1,TRBV6-5,NA,TGTGCCAGCAGTTACTCCGGGGGGGGAAGTGCTTTCTTT,CASSYSGGGSAFF
TRBD1,TRBJ1-5,TRBV10-2,NA,TGCGCCAGCAGTGAGTGGGGACAGGGGATCAATCAGCCCCAGCATTTT,CASSEWGQGINQPQHF
TRBD1,TRBJ2-7,TRBV19,NA,TGTGCCACACGCGCCGGGACAGGGTCCTACGAGCAGTACTTC,CATRAGTGSYEQYF
NA,TRBJ1-1,TRBV28,few,TGTGCCAGCAGTTTGAGTGGAACAAGGTCTGAAGCTTTCTTT,CASSLSGTRSEAFF
TRBD1,TRBJ2-2,TRBV28,NA,TGTGCCAGCAGTTACAGGGGGCGGAACACCGGGGAGCTGTTTTTT,CASSYRGRNTGELFF
NA,TRBJ1-5,TRBV7-9,NA,TGTGCCAGCAGCTTCGACAGCCCCCGGGAGCCCCAGCATTTT,CASSFDSPREPQHF
NA,TRBJ2-3,TRBV14,NA,TGTGCCAGCAGCCAAGATCGGTGGGCGGGAGATACGCAGTATTTT,CASSQDRWAGDTQYF
TRBD2,TRBJ2-3,TRBV9,NA,TGTGCCAGCAGTTTCCCCCGGCTAGCGGCTGGCTCAACTAGCACAGATACGCAGTATTTT,CASSFPRLAAGSTSTDTQYF
NA,TRBJ2-7,TRBV29-1,NA,TGCAGCGTCAGACAAACCTACGAGCAGTACTTC,CSVRQTYEQYF
NA,TRBJ2-7,TRBV5-5,NA,TGTGCCAGCAGCTTGGGTATCGGCAGGCCACCCTACGAGCAGTACTTC,CASSLGIGRPPYEQYF
NA,TRBJ2-3,TRBV28,NA,TGTGCCAGCAGTTTAGTTCTTGTGTCGGGAGATCCTAGCACAGATACGCAGTATTTT,CASSLVLVSGDPSTDTQYF
NA,TRBJ1-1,TRBV25-1,NA,TGTGCCAGCAGTGAAGGGGGGGGCCACACTGAAGCTTTCTTT,CASSEGGGHTEAFF